Each of the 3 T cell receptor beta chains below was sequenced from the same sample in a study of control samples from healthy donors and cancer patients. Produced via immunoSEQ multiplex PCR; TCRdb's table is partial and in-frame only. The sample contains some 120,000 clones, about 87% of which appear only once. Source material: blood. All receptors come from a man between 60 and 70 years old in good health.

This clone occurred once. The V and J genes are TRBV28 and TRBJ1-1; maybe TRBD1 (6 bases). Trimming stripped 5 bases from V and 10 bases from J, with 23 bases between. The V gene's germline CDR1 is MDHEN and CDR2 SYDVKM. The CDR3 consists of 15 residues. CDR3 sequence reads: CASSRPSQGPEGAFF. CDR3 bases: TGTGCCAGCAGTCGTCCGTCCCAGGGGCCGGAGGGAGCTTTCTTT.

The rearrangement joins TRBV11-2 to TRBJ2-3, with D tentatively TRBD1 or TRBD2 (5 bases each). The CDR3 is made up of 16 amino acids. CDR1 SGHAT and CDR2 FQNNGV come from the germline V gene. V shed 4 bases and J shed 1 base, with 15 bases lying between them. CDR3 sequence reads: CASSSAGAMRTDTQYF. CDR3 nucleotides: TGTGCCAGCAGCTCCGCCGGGGCGATGCGCACAGATACGCAGTATTTT.

This sequence joins TRBV25-1 and TRBJ1-2; D gene uncertain. Deletions cut 5 bases from V and 7 bases from J, with 20 bases between. Germline V gene sequence: CDR1 MGHDK, CDR2 SYGVNS. The CDR3 is made up of 15 amino acids. In DNA, the CDR3 is TGTGCCAGCAGTAGTTTCGGACCGGCTGGTTTTGGCTACACCTTC. It is translated as CASSSFGPAGFGYTF.